These T cell receptor beta chains were read from a single sample in a study of blood T cells in healthy people across ages. TCRdb reanalysed the 5' RACE reads using MiXCR and keeps one entry per CDR3 protein. The sample comprises about 1.1 million distinct CDR3 sequences, around two fifths of which are singletons, and around 13% rests with the top ten. Sequenced: blood. The source of these receptors is a man aged 18-30 years in good health. Each CDR3 is given with its conserved first and last residue.

j_call: TRBJ2-3
v_call: TRBV20-1
cdr3_aa: CSACSGTGGNTQYF

j_call: TRBJ2-2
v_call: TRBV20-1
cdr3_aa: CSATTLSNTGELFF

j_call: TRBJ2-6
v_call: TRBV16
cdr3_aa: CASNPVTESGANVLTF

j_call: TRBJ2-3
v_call: TRBV10-3
cdr3_aa: CAISRGLASTDTQYF

j_call: TRBJ1-2
v_call: TRBV6-4
cdr3_aa: CASSDSSKGGYTF

j_call: TRBJ2-1
v_call: TRBV7-2
cdr3_aa: CASSPGRGWTNEQFF

j_call: TRBJ2-3
v_call: TRBV24-1
cdr3_aa: CATSDLGTDTQYF

j_call: TRBJ1-2
v_call: TRBV4-1
cdr3_aa: CASSQSGLTYYGYTF

j_call: TRBJ2-6
v_call: TRBV3-1
cdr3_aa: CASSRRTGANVLTF

j_call: TRBJ2-1
v_call: TRBV19
cdr3_aa: CASSIGGDEQFF

j_call: TRBJ1-6
v_call: TRBV20-1
cdr3_aa: CSARFPVRGNSPLHF

j_call: TRBJ1-1
v_call: TRBV19
cdr3_aa: CASSIRAGAMNTEAFF

j_call: TRBJ2-5
v_call: TRBV4-3
cdr3_aa: CASLRETQYF

j_call: TRBJ2-7
v_call: TRBV5-1
cdr3_aa: CASSYETGGEQYF

j_call: TRBJ2-6
v_call: TRBV7-9
cdr3_aa: CASSLDFSAGANVLTF

j_call: TRBJ1-2
v_call: TRBV7-8
cdr3_aa: CASSLVTARGYTF

j_call: TRBJ1-1
v_call: TRBV3-1
cdr3_aa: CASSQSEITEAFF

j_call: TRBJ2-5
v_call: TRBV7-2
cdr3_aa: CASSLSLPQYF

j_call: TRBJ2-1
v_call: TRBV27
cdr3_aa: CASSLSQGPYNEQFF

j_call: TRBJ1-6
v_call: TRBV6-5
cdr3_aa: CASSYSRGSSRSPLHF

j_call: TRBJ2-5
v_call: TRBV7-2
cdr3_aa: CASSATPDRAEQYF

j_call: TRBJ2-5
v_call: TRBV24-1
cdr3_aa: CATSDFGPKETQYF

j_call: TRBJ1-5
v_call: TRBV12-3/TRBV12-4
cdr3_aa: CASTNHWNGNQPQHF

j_call: TRBJ1-1
v_call: TRBV18
cdr3_aa: CASSPRVNSEAFF

j_call: TRBJ2-1
v_call: TRBV5-1
cdr3_aa: CASSLRLTIDEQFF

j_call: TRBJ2-7
v_call: TRBV7-9
cdr3_aa: CASSFSDTTYEQYF

j_call: TRBJ2-3
v_call: TRBV4-1
cdr3_aa: CASSQVSTSGDLGSHTDTQYF

j_call: TRBJ2-7
v_call: TRBV5-6
cdr3_aa: CASSLAGLVKGNEQYF

j_call: TRBJ1-4
v_call: TRBV4-3
cdr3_aa: CASSQDTLGGREKLFF

j_call: TRBJ2-1
v_call: TRBV19
cdr3_aa: CASSIAPFNEQFF

j_call: TRBJ1-1
v_call: TRBV28
cdr3_aa: CASSAPRSNTEAFF

j_call: TRBJ1-4
v_call: TRBV6-2/TRBV6-3
cdr3_aa: CASSPRRVRTEKLFF

j_call: TRBJ2-4
v_call: TRBV10-3
cdr3_aa: CAIRGTSGDNIQYF

j_call: TRBJ2-3
v_call: TRBV20-1
cdr3_aa: CSARTGFTDTQYF

j_call: TRBJ2-5
v_call: TRBV7-6
cdr3_aa: CASSPGQPEETQYF

j_call: TRBJ2-1
v_call: TRBV9
cdr3_aa: CASSERAGGSYNEQFF

j_call: TRBJ2-4
v_call: TRBV12-3/TRBV12-4
cdr3_aa: CASSAQGPLKNIQYF

j_call: TRBJ2-7
v_call: TRBV4-2
cdr3_aa: CASSQEGLGTYEQYF

j_call: TRBJ2-4
v_call: TRBV20-1
cdr3_aa: CSANGQDSLAKNIQYF

j_call: TRBJ1-6
v_call: TRBV7-2
cdr3_aa: CASSGNTSPLHF

j_call: TRBJ1-2
v_call: TRBV20-1
cdr3_aa: CSAHFGVYGYTF

j_call: TRBJ2-2
v_call: TRBV20-1
cdr3_aa: CSARGASGGATRELFF

j_call: TRBJ2-1
v_call: TRBV2
cdr3_aa: CASKATASSYNEQFF

j_call: TRBJ1-1
v_call: TRBV9
cdr3_aa: CASSEYHTPFSEAFF

j_call: TRBJ2-3
v_call: TRBV6-1
cdr3_aa: CASSESRQAGDTQYF

j_call: TRBJ1-1
v_call: TRBV10-3
cdr3_aa: CAISGRDRGDTEAFF

j_call: TRBJ1-2
v_call: TRBV6-1
cdr3_aa: CASRGRSIRRGYTF

j_call: TRBJ1-2
v_call: TRBV7-2
cdr3_aa: CASSLTKGQDYGYTF

j_call: TRBJ1-4
v_call: TRBV28
cdr3_aa: CASSLKGGYATNEKLFF

j_call: TRBJ1-5
v_call: TRBV20-1
cdr3_aa: CSAEHPRQHNQPQHF